A selection of T cell receptor beta chains follows, all from one sample in a study of shared T cell receptors in the human thymus. The protocol was immunoSEQ multiplex PCR, while the TCRdb copy is restricted to in-frame clones and leaves out a portion. Of some 700,000 clones listed, around 89% are singletons. Separately, the same data were catalogued under a study of human thymus T cells.

Sequenced input: thymocytes. Receptor source: a boy under three years old with a congenital heart defect. The CDR3 runs from the conserved cysteine through the conserved F or W. A D gene is named only where the DNA matches it firmly. Rows may omit the clone size; those that give it use once, few, many or a size class.

>TRBV19|TRBJ2-7|15|-|TRBD2
CASSGLAGEAYEQYF
TGTGCCAGTAGTGGATTAGCGGGAGAGGCGTACGAGCAGTACTTC
>TRBV6-1|TRBJ1-5|17|-|TRBD1
CASSEGGQLRSNQPQHF
TGTGCCAGCAGTGAAGGGGGACAGTTGAGGAGCAATCAGCCCCAGCATTTT
>TRBV7-2|TRBJ2-7|13|-|-
CASSPAGNYEQYF
TGTGCCAGCAGCCCCGCGGGGAACTACGAGCAGTACTTC
>TRBV12-5|TRBJ2-4|14|-|-
CASGLVRRTAIQYF
TGTGCTAGTGGTTTGGTACGGAGGACAGCGATTCAGTACTTC
>TRBV27|TRBJ2-7|15|-|TRBD1
CASSPSGQASYEQYF
TGTGCCAGCAGCCCCTCGGGACAGGCCTCCTACGAGCAGTACTTC
>TRBV6-1|TRBJ1-3|16|once|TRBD1
CASSEWDRGRGNTIYF
TGTGCCAGCAGTGAATGGGACAGGGGGCGGGGAAACACCATATATTTT
>TRBV5-1|TRBJ1-1|14|-|-
CASSLRRENTEAFF
TGCGCCAGCAGCTTGCGCAGGGAGAACACTGAAGCTTTCTTT
>TRBV6-5|TRBJ2-7|15|-|TRBD1
CASTYVHRGLYEQYF
TGTGCCAGCACCTACGTTCACAGGGGCCTCTACGAGCAGTACTTC
>TRBV5-1|TRBJ2-2|15|few|-
CASSLAGQNTGELFF
TGCGCCAGCAGCTTGGCGGGACAGAACACCGGGGAGCTGTTTTTT
>TRBV6-1|TRBJ2-1|12|-|-
CASRLPGYEQFF
TGTGCCAGCCGGCTGCCGGGGTATGAGCAGTTCTTC
>TRBV27|TRBJ1-4|14|-|TRBD1
CASSSGTGVEKLFF
TGTGCCAGCAGTTCGGGGACAGGGGTGGAAAAACTGTTTTTT
>TRBV25-1|TRBJ2-1|13|-|-
CASSGPGTDTRFF
TGTGCCAGCAGTGGACCCGGTACGGACACTCGGTTCTTC
>TRBV14|TRBJ1-2|17|-|-
CASSPLEGLMVGYGYTF
TGTGCCAGCAGCCCCCTGGAGGGCCTTATGGTGGGCTATGGCTACACCTTC
>TRBV18|TRBJ2-1|15|-|TRBD1
CASSVQGQAYNEQFF
TGTGCCAGCTCAGTACAGGGGCAAGCCTACAATGAGCAGTTCTTC
>TRBV5-8|TRBJ1-4|15|-|-
CASSPRGRAGEKLFF
TGTGCCAGCAGCCCCCGTGGCAGGGCCGGGGAAAAACTGTTTTTT
>TRBV15|TRBJ2-1|15|-|-
CATSRFSSSYNEQFF
TGTGCCACCAGCAGGTTTTCGAGCTCCTACAATGAGCAGTTCTTC
>TRBV15|TRBJ1-4|16|-|-
CATSRGAGPTNEKLFF
TGTGCCACCAGCAGAGGGGCAGGTCCAACTAATGAAAAACTGTTTTTT
>TRBV2|TRBJ2-5|16|-|TRBD1
CASVDPGQGARETQYF
TGTGCCAGCGTTGACCCGGGACAGGGGGCGCGAGAGACCCAGTACTTC
>TRBV10-1|TRBJ2-7|14|-|TRBD1
CASSEGRGSYEQYF
TGCGCCAGCAGTGAGGGCAGGGGGAGTTACGAGCAGTACTTC
>TRBV10-3|TRBJ2-3|13|-|TRBD2
CAIGLAKADTQYF
TGTGCCATCGGACTAGCGAAAGCAGATACGCAGTATTTT
>TRBV27|TRBJ2-7|12|-|TRBD2
CASRTGGVEQYF
TGTGCCAGCAGAACGGGGGGGGTAGAGCAGTACTTC
>TRBV6-5|TRBJ2-5|16|once|TRBD1
CASSYRDRGRSETQYF
TGTGCCAGCAGTTACAGGGACAGGGGAAGGTCAGAGACCCAGTACTTC
>TRBV2|TRBJ2-7|14|-|-
CASSRRGRASEQYF
TGTGCCAGCAGCAGACGTGGCAGGGCGTCCGAGCAGTACTTC
>TRBV18|TRBJ1-5|16|-|-
CASSPRHYSSNQPQHF
TGTGCCAGCTCACCACGCCACTATAGTAGCAATCAGCCCCAGCATTTT